The subject of this entry is one T cell receptor (beta chain). The antigen is not known. TCRdb recomputed calls from the reads with MiXCR, one row per CDR3 protein. The sample lists over 300,000 distinct CDR3 sequences, roughly a sixth occurring once. The data belong to a study of T cell repertoires in cytomegalovirus infection. Study-wide background: Matching HLA type and CMV infection were both indicated by public TCR beta signatures. Broader study findings: Accumulated public TCR beta family frequency recognized individuals carrying CMV together with the relevant HLA. HLA-C-restricted CMV-specific TCR beta clonotypes were dominant in the ex vivo response.

This CDR3 spans 15 amino acids. Between the trimmed V and J ends, which lost 2 bases and 11 bases, there was a span of 19 bases. The chain has TRBV12-3 or TRBV12-4 and TRBJ1-5; TRBD1 is a possible D gene (6 bases). The receptor was derived from a human donor in good health (CMV status not recorded). Some clones in this sample may be carry-over from other donors' samples. Sequencing was performed on PBMCs. The CDR3 DNA is TGTGCCAGCAGTTTACAGGGGACCGTTTCCTCTGCCCAGCATTTT. This translates into CASSLQGTVSSAQHF.